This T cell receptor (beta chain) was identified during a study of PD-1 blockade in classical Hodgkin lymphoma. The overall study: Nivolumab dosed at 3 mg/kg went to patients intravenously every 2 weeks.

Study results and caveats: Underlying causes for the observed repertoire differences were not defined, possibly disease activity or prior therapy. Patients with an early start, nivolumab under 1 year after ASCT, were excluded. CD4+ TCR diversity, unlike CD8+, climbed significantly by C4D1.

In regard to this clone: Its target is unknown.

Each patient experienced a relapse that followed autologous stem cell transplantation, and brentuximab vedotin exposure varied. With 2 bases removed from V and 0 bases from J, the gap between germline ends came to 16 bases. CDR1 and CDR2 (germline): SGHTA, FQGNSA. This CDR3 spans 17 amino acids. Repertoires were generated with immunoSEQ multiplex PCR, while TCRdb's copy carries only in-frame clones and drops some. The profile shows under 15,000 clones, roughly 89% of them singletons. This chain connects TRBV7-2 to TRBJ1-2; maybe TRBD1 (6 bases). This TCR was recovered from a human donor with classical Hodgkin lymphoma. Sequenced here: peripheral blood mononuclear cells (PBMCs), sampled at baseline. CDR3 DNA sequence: TGTGCCAGCAGCTTAACCTCCGGGACAAGGACTAACTATGGCTACACCTTC. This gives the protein CASSLTSGTRTNYGYTF.